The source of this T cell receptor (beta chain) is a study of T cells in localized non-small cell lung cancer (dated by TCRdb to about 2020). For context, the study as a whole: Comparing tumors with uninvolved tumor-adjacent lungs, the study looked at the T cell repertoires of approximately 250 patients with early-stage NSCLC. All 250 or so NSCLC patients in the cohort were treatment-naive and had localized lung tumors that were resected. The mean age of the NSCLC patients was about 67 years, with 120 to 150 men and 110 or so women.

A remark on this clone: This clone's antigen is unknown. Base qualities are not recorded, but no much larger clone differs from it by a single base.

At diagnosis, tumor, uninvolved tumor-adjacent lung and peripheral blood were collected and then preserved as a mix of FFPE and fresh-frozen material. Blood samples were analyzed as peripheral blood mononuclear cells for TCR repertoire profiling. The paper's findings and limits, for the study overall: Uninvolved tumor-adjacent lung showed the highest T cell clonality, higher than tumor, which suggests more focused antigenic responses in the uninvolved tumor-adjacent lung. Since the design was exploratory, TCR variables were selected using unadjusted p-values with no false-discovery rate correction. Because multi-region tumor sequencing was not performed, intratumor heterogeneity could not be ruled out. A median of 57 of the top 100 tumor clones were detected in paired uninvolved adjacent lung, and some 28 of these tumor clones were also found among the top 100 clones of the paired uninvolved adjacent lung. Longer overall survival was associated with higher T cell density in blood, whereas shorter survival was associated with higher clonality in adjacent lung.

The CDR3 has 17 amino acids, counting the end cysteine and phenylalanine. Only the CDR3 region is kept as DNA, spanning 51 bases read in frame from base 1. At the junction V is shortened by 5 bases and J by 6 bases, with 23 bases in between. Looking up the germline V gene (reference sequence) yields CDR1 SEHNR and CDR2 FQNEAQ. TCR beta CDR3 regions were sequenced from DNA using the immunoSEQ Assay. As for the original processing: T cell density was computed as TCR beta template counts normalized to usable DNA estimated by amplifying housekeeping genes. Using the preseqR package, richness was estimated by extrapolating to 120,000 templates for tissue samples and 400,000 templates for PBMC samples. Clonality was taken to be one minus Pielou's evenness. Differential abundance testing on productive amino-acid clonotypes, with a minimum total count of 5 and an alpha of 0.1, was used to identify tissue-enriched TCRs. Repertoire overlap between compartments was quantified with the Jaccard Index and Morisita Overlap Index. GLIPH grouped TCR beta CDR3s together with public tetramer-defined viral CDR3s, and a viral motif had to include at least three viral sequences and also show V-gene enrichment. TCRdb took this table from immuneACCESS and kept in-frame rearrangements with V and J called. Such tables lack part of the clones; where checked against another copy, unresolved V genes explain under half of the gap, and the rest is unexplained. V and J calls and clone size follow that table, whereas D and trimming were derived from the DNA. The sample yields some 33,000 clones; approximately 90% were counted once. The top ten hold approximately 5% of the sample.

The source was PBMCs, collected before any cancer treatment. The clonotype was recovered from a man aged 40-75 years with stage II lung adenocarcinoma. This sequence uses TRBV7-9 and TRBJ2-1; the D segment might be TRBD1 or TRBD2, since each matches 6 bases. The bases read TGTGCCAGCAGCCATTTCGGGGGACAAACGAGGTTCAATGAGCAGTTCTTC. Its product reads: CASSHFGGQTRFNEQFF.